What follows are 7 T cell receptor beta chains derived from one specimen sequenced in a study of cytomegalovirus exposure and HLA in healthy donors. PCR involved 60 Vbeta and 13 Jbeta primers. The table came from immunoSEQ multiplex PCR; TCRdb's copy has only in-frame clones and leaves some out. The table includes about 160,000 clones, roughly 80% detected once. Material for sequencing was PBMCs. Every receptor here comes from a girl aged 2-10 years in good health and CMV-seropositive.

J is TRBJ2-5 and V is TRBV20-1, with D maybe TRBD1 (5 bases). The CDR3 runs to 11 residues. Germline V gene sequence: CDR1 DFQATT, CDR2 SNEGSKA (reference sequence). V gave up 2 bases and J gave up 5 bases, with 6 bases separating them. The CDR3 DNA sequence: TGCAGTGCTAGAAGGGGCGAGACCCAGTACTTC. Translating it yields CSARRGETQYF.

The V call is TRBV15, the J call TRBJ1-3; D not certain. V was pared by 0 bases and J by 2 bases, with 14 bases between. CDR1 LNHNV and CDR2 YYDKDF come from the germline V gene (reference sequence). The CDR3 covers 17 residues. The CDR3 region has the DNA TGTGCCACCAGCAGAGATCTCGTGGCTGAGGCTGGAAACACCATATATTTT. It encodes CATSRDLVAEAGNTIYF.

This clone was seen a handful of times. The chain combines TRBV10-1 with TRBJ2-7; 8 bases line up with TRBD2. Germline V gives CDR1 WNHNN, CDR2 SYGVQD (reference sequence). J gave up 6 bases and V 6 bases, and 10 bases lay outside the gene matches. The length of the CDR3 is 14 residues. The CDR3, as DNA: TGCGCCAGCAGCTTGGGACTAGAGTACGGCGAGCAGTACTTC. Translated: CASSLGLEYGEQYF.

This chain joins TRBV5-5 and TRBJ2-3; no definite D call. The germline V gene encodes CDR1 SGHKS and CDR2 YYEKEE (reference sequence). V was shortened by 1 base and J by 0 bases, with 6 bases between the two germline ends. The CDR3 is 14 amino acids. CDR3 residues: CASSLPGSTDTQYF. CDR3 nucleotide sequence: TGTGCCAGCAGCTTGCCGGGTAGCACAGATACGCAGTATTTT.

This sequence joins TRBV6-1 and TRBJ2-5, with 7 bases fitting TRBD2. This CDR3 region has 17 residues. Germline V gene lookup returns CDR1 MNHNS and CDR2 SASEGT. Losses at the gene ends were 2 bases for V and 5 bases for J; bases not matched to a gene: 14. In nucleotides, the CDR3 is TGTGCCAGCAGTGAACGCGACCGGGACTATGTCCGGGAGACCCAGTACTTC. Translated: CASSERDRDYVRETQYF.

The rearrangement links TRBV30 to TRBJ1-5; the D gene is possibly TRBD1 (6 bases). Germline V lookup: CDR1 GTSNPN, CDR2 SVGIG (reference sequence). The V end was cut by 3 bases, the J end by 6 bases, with 12 bases between. This CDR3 has 13 amino acids. The CDR3 DNA is TGTGCCTGGAGCCTAGGGGGGGTTCAGCCCCAGCATTTT. Protein product: CAWSLGGVQPQHF. The full variable domain, its missing parts supplied by reference TRBV30 and TRBJ1-5, is SQTIHQWPATLVQPVGSPLSLECTVEGTSNPNLYWYRQAAGRGLQLLFYSVGIGQISSEVPQNLSASRPQDRQFILSSKKLLLSDSGFYLCAWSLGGVQPQHFGDGTRLSIL.

V gene TRBV19 combines with J gene TRBJ2-1, with 14 positions matching TRBD2. V was clipped by 6 bases and J by 6 bases; unmatched bases: 13. The germline gives CDR1 LNHDA, CDR2 SQIVND (reference sequence). This CDR3 has 18 amino acids. CDR3 amino acids: CASSEGTSGSVGLNEQFF. Written as DNA, the CDR3 is TGTGCCAGTAGCGAGGGGACTAGCGGGAGTGTAGGGCTCAATGAGCAGTTCTTC.